These 23 T cell receptor beta chains originate from one sample sequenced in a study of CD8 T cells in Susac syndrome. An input of about 0.45 to 1 ug of RNA was subjected to reverse transcription using random hexamers. One entry per CDR3 protein results from TCRdb running MiXCR on the immunoSEQ multiplex PCR reads. The top ten hold over 0.5% of the sample, which has 80,000 or so distinct CDR3 sequences, about 92% seen once. Sequenced: CD4+ T cells from PBMCs. The receptors come from a human donor with Susac syndrome.

V is TRBV29-1 and J is TRBJ1-2; D uncertain. Trimming took off 6 bases at V and 2 bases at J, with 10 bases between the two ends. Germline lookup yields CDR1 SQVTM and CDR2 ANQGSEA. CDR3 length: 12 residues. The CDR3 DNA sequence: TGCAGCGTCCTAAACACAAACTATGGCTACACCTTC. Protein product: CSVLNTNYGYTF. Complete variable domain (other parts from reference TRBV29-1 and TRBJ1-2): SAVISQKPSRDICQRGTSLTIQCQVDSQVTMMFWYRQQPGQSLTLIATANQGSEATYESGFVIDKFPISRPNLTFSTLTVSNMSPEDSSIYLCSVLNTNYGYTFGSGTRLTVV.

The chain joins TRBV12-5 to TRBJ2-5; TRBD2 agrees at 7 bases. J lost 6 bases, V lost 5 bases, and 6 bases had no gene match. In germline, CDR1 is LGHNT, CDR2 FRNRAP. The CDR3 totals 13 residues. For the CDR3, the DNA is TGTGCTAGTGGTCCCTGGGAGGGAAAGACCCAGTACTTC. It yields the protein CASGPWEGKTQYF. The full variable domain, in which reference TRBV12-5 and TRBJ2-5 provide the parts outside the CDR3, is DARVTQTPRHKVTEMGQEVTMRCQPILGHNTVFWYRQTMMQGLELLAYFRNRAPLDDSGMPKDRFSAEMPDATLATLKIQPSEPRDSAVYFCASGPWEGKTQYFGPGTRLLVL.

V is TRBV29-1 and J is TRBJ1-3; D is unresolved. The V end lost 3 bases, the J end lost 4 bases, and 7 bases lay between the germline ends. CDR1 and CDR2 (germline): SQVTM, ANQGSEA. The CDR3 contains 12 residues. For the CDR3, the DNA is TGCAGCGTTGAGGACCAGGGAAACACCATATATTTT. Translation gives CSVEDQGNTIYF.

The chain uses TRBV5-4 and TRBJ1-2, with D tentatively TRBD1 (5 bases). Germline V gives CDR1 SGHNT, CDR2 YYREEE (reference sequence). The CDR3 loop spans 16 amino acids. Trimming shortened V by 2 bases and J by 6 bases, and 20 bases separated the two germline ends. CDR3 region: CASSFPGENLLDGYTF. CDR3 in DNA: TGTGCCAGCAGCTTCCCGGGGGAGAACCTATTGGATGGCTACACCTTC.

The gene calls are TRBV28 and TRBJ2-7, with 13 bases lining up with TRBD2. CDR3 length: 16 residues. Germline CDR1 and CDR2: MDHEN and SYDVKM. Unmatched junction bases numbered 5, after V lost 3 bases and J lost 3 bases. The CDR3 here is CASSFPRTSGGYEQYF. In DNA form, the CDR3 reads TGTGCCAGCAGTTTTCCGAGGACTAGCGGGGGCTACGAGCAGTACTTC.

The V gene is TRBV28, the J gene TRBJ2-3; 8 bases are shared with TRBD1. The CDR3 consists of 16 residues. The germline gives CDR1 MDHEN, CDR2 SYDVKM. The junction had 9 bases not matched to a gene; V was cut back by 3 bases and J by 4 bases. This CDR3 is CASSLVTDRVPDTQYF. The CDR3 DNA sequence: TGTGCCAGCAGTTTGGTAACGGACAGGGTCCCAGATACGCAGTATTTT.

This chain uses TRBV9 with TRBJ1-2; TRBD1 agrees at 7 bases. The CDR3 has 13 amino acids. Germline values: CDR1 SGDLS, CDR2 YYNGEE. Losses at the gene ends were 3 bases for V and 3 bases for J; bases not matched to a gene: 2. In DNA, the CDR3 is TGTGCCAGCAGCGGAGGGACAGACTATGGCTACACCTTC. Protein: CASSGGTDYGYTF.

The chain links TRBV28 to TRBJ2-3; TRBD2 agrees at 16 bases. This CDR3 region has 19 residues. Germline assignment: CDR1 MDHEN and CDR2 SYDVKM. Unmatched junction bases numbered 10, after V lost 6 bases and J lost 1 base. The CDR3 DNA reads TGTGCCAGCAGCGGTCCGGGACTAGCGGGAGGGCTGGGCACAGATACGCAGTATTTT. Residues: CASSGPGLAGGLGTDTQYF.

The chain uses TRBV12-5 and TRBJ1-1; 9 bases align to TRBD1. This CDR3 is built from 14 residues. In germline, CDR1 is LGHNT, CDR2 FRNRAP. The V gene end was trimmed by 6 bases and the J gene end by 1 base; junction bases not matched to a gene: 3. DNA for the CDR3: TGTGCTAGTGGACACAGGGGGCAGAACACTGAAGCTTTCTTT. Protein: CASGHRGQNTEAFF.

This clonotype was seen a single time. The chain carries TRBV4-1 and TRBJ2-1; unclear D gene. V lost 1 base to trimming and J lost 3 bases, with 16 bases between them. This CDR3 has 17 residues. Germline V gives CDR1 MGHRA, CDR2 YSYEKL. The CDR3 reads CASSQGSLRGRYNEQFF. CDR3 DNA: TGCGCCAGCAGCCAAGGGAGCCTACGTGGGCGCTACAATGAGCAGTTCTTC.

The chain is built from TRBV4-2 and TRBJ1-1; possible D gene TRBD1, 6 bases. The CDR3 runs 14 residues. From germline, CDR1 is LGHNA and CDR2 YNFKEQ. The V gene lost 1 base and the J gene lost 5 bases, with 11 bases spanning the gap. The CDR3 protein is CASSQGGATTEAFF. The CDR3 DNA is TGTGCCAGCAGCCAAGGGGGGGCCACGACTGAAGCTTTCTTT.

V gene TRBV6-2 or TRBV6-3 combines with J gene TRBJ2-7; 8 nucleotides agree with TRBD1. Germline-derived CDR1 and CDR2 are MNHEY and SVGEGT. This CDR3 spans 12 amino acids. With V trimmed by 10 bases and J by 4 bases, 6 bases remained unmatched. The CDR3, as DNA: TGTGCCACCGGGACAGGACTTTACGAGCAGTACTTC. Translated, it gives CATGTGLYEQYF.

V and J are TRBV28 and TRBJ1-5; weak D call: TRBD1 (6 bases). Trimming cost V 6 bases and J 0 bases, with 6 bases left between them. The CDR3 totals 13 residues. CDR1 and CDR2 (germline): MDHEN, SYDVKM. CDR3 region: CASRQGSNQPQHF. Written as DNA, the CDR3 is TGTGCCAGCAGACAGGGTAGCAATCAGCCCCAGCATTTT.

The table lists this clonotype with a few counts. This chain uses TRBV6-1 with TRBJ2-4; D is ambiguous. The V gene lost 7 bases and the J gene lost 7 bases, with 14 bases spanning the gap. The CDR3 sequence is 13 residues long. Germline CDR1 MNHNS, CDR2 SASEGT. CDR3 sequence (DNA): TGTGCCAGCACTAAAGACAAATCTAACATTCAGTACTTC. Its protein product is CASTKDKSNIQYF.

This rearrangement joins TRBV7-3 to TRBJ2-7; 7 bases agree with TRBD1. The germline V gene has CDR1 SGHTA and CDR2 FQGTGA. This CDR3 has 14 residues. The V and J ends lost 5 bases and 5 bases, in that order; junction bases with no gene match: 9. CDR3 in amino acids: CASSPQGLRDEQYF. In DNA form, the CDR3 reads TGTGCCAGCAGCCCACAGGGGCTCCGCGACGAGCAGTACTTC.

The genes are TRBV5-1 and TRBJ2-3; no firm D call. This CDR3 has 15 residues. Germline CDR1 is SGHRS and CDR2 is YFSETQ. V was pared by 3 bases and J by 0 bases, with 11 bases between. This chain's CDR3 is CASSYRSTSTDTQYF. As DNA, the CDR3 is TGCGCCAGCAGCTATCGTAGCACTAGCACAGATACGCAGTATTTT.

This chain joins TRBV15 and TRBJ2-1; no clear D. Trimming cost V 5 bases and J 9 bases, with 11 bases left between them. This CDR3 region has 12 residues. CDR1 is LNHNV, CDR2 YYDKDF, per germline (reference sequence). For the CDR3, the DNA is TGTGCCACCAGCTGGGTCGCCAGTGAGCAGTTCTTC. This sequence encodes CATSWVASEQFF.

The chain joins TRBV7-3 to TRBJ2-7; the D is unclear. Looked up from germline, CDR1 is SGHTA and CDR2 is FQGTGA. CDR3 length: 12 residues. The V end lost 3 bases, the J end lost 7 bases, and 10 bases lay between the germline ends. CDR3 sequence reads: CASSLGPREQYF. The CDR3 bases are TGTGCCAGCAGCTTGGGCCCGCGGGAGCAGTACTTC.

This clonotype came up once. The V call is TRBV3-1, the J call TRBJ1-3; D might be TRBD1 (6 bases). Trimming removed 4 bases at V and 2 bases at J, with 6 bases between. This CDR3 spans 13 amino acids. The germline V gene has CDR1 LGHDT and CDR2 YNNKEL (reference sequence). CDR3 protein: CASSRGPGNTIYF. The CDR3, as DNA: TGTGCCAGCAGCCGGGGGCCTGGAAACACCATATATTTT.

The J gene is TRBJ2-2, the V gene TRBV5-6, with TRBD2 matching over 14 bases. This CDR3 spans 17 amino acids. V dropped 3 bases and J dropped 4; count of bases not matched to a gene: 5. Germline CDR1 is SGHDT and CDR2 is YYEEEE. The CDR3 here is CASSWGLAGAGTGELFF. The CDR3 DNA reads TGTGCCAGCAGCTGGGGACTAGCGGGAGCGGGCACCGGGGAGCTGTTTTTT.

The rearrangement uses TRBV5-4 and TRBJ2-5; possible D gene TRBD2, 7 bases. The CDR3 totals 14 residues. Germline V gene lookup returns CDR1 SGHNT and CDR2 YYREEE (reference sequence). V shed 0 bases and J shed 5 bases, with 11 bases lying between them. As DNA, the CDR3 is TGTGCCAGCAGCTTGGTGGGGGGGCCGGAGACCCAGTACTTC. Its translation is CASSLVGGPETQYF.

The chain has TRBV30 and TRBJ2-1; D is ambiguous. CDR1 is GTSNPN, CDR2 SVGIG, per germline (reference sequence). The CDR3 is made up of 13 amino acids. V was shortened by 0 bases and J by 12 bases, with 15 bases between the two germline ends. The CDR3 region has the DNA TGTGCCTGGAGTGTAAGTTCTCTAGGCGGGCAGTTCTTC. This gives the protein CAWSVSSLGGQFF.

J is TRBJ2-3 and V is TRBV21-1. TRBV21-1 is reported as a pseudogene. CDR3 size: 12 residues. This CDR3 is CASSKEWDTQYF. Here the CDR3 DNA reads TGTGCCAGCAGCAAAGAATGGGATACGCAGTATTTT.